The 3 T cell receptor beta chains listed next were all sequenced from one sample in a study of CD8+ T cells in alopecia areata. Following RNA extraction, reverse transcription yielded cDNA that acted as the sequencing template. The assay was immunoSEQ multiplex PCR, and TCRdb's table has in-frame clones only and misses some. The table records about 120,000 clones, over 60% of them present only once. Specimen: CD4+ T cells sorted from blood. The receptors shown here come from a human donor in good health.

V and J are TRBV7-9 and TRBJ1-2, with 9 bases identical to TRBD1. Germline V gives CDR1 SEHNR, CDR2 FQNEAQ (reference sequence). V lost 6 bases to trimming and J lost 5 bases; unmatched junction nucleotides: 4. CDR3 length: 13 amino acids. In nucleotides, the CDR3 is TGTGCCAGCAGGGGACAGGGTTGGTATGGCTACACCTTC. This codes for CASRGQGWYGYTF.

The J gene is TRBJ1-2, the V gene TRBV2; 8 positions agree with TRBD1. Losses at the gene ends were 5 bases for V and 3 bases for J; bases not matched to a gene: 5. The germline V gene has CDR1 SNHLY and CDR2 FYNNEI. CDR3 length: 14 amino acids. CDR3 loop: CASSLDRGDYGYTF. The CDR3 DNA follows: TGTGCCAGCAGTCTAGACAGGGGCGACTATGGCTACACCTTC.

The chain employs TRBV30 and TRBJ2-3; TRBD2 is a possible D gene (5 bases). V lost 3 bases and J lost 6, with 10 bases in between. Germline CDR1 reads GTSNPN; CDR2 reads SVGIG (reference sequence). The CDR3 consists of 12 residues. The CDR3 region is CAWSGLIDTQYF. The CDR3 bases are TGTGCCTGGAGCGGACTGATCGATACGCAGTATTTT.